This T cell receptor (beta chain) is from a study of blood T cells in healthy people across ages. The CDR3 is 11 amino acids. Germline-derived CDR1 and CDR2 are LGHDT and YNNKEL (reference sequence). Trimming took 1 base from V and 11 from J, leaving 9 bases between them. PCR was performed a second time for about 6 to 12 cycles using a sample-barcoded 5' primer and a J-beta primer mix. Each CDR3 protein is one row after TCRdb ran MiXCR on the 5' RACE reads. The repertoire consists of 650,000 to 950,000 distinct CDR3 sequences, with around 42% occurring once and the leading ten covering about 21%. This clonotype was recorded a few times.

The chain carries TRBV3-1 and TRBJ2-7; the D gene is possibly TRBD2 (5 bases). The receptor was isolated from a man in his sixties in good health. The sample comprised blood. For the CDR3, the DNA is TGTGCCAGCAGCCAAGGGACTGTGGAGTACTTC. It encodes CASSQGTVEYF.